The clone carrying this T cell receptor (beta chain) has a handful of counts. This entry is derived from a study of shared T cell receptors in the human thymus. Assay: immunoSEQ multiplex PCR; the TCRdb copy retains only in-frame clones and omits some. Found here are 600,000 to 900,000 clones, roughly 88% of them singletons; the top ten hold roughly 0.01%. The CDR3 runs to 15 residues. Germline CDR1 is SEHNR and CDR2 is FQNEAQ (reference sequence). V dropped 5 bases and J dropped 0 bases, with 13 bases sitting between them. These records were also assigned to another study, of human thymus T cells. That paper adds: Donors were healthy Finnish babies undergoing corrective operations for congenital heart defects. Corrective heart surgery yielded resections, and these provided the thymus tissue. Thymic and blood repertoires seemed to favor certain V and J genes. Reports from related research described highly overlapping thymic repertoires among unrelated individuals.

The chain combines TRBV7-9 with TRBJ1-1, with D possibly matching TRBD1 (5 bases). Sequencing was carried out using thymocytes. This receptor was identified in a girl under two years old with a congenital heart defect. This chain's CDR3 is CASSPPGRLNTEAFF. CDR3 nucleotide sequence: TGTGCCAGCAGCCCCCCAGGGCGGTTGAACACTGAAGCTTTCTTT.